This T cell receptor beta chain is drawn from a study of Ad26.COV2.S vaccination and SARS-CoV-2 variants. Looking at the study overall: Trial arm assignment for the donor was COV1001 Ad26.COV2.S. Ad26.COV2.S shots went into the muscle once or twice, 56 days apart.

Treatment here: roughly 18 received Ad26.COV2.S at low or high dose, single or two shots; 5 received placebo; per-sample allocation not given. Vaccine and placebo recipients were sampled on day 63 after the first injection. An Ad26 vector expressing Wuhan-strain SARS-CoV-2 spike constituted the vaccine. The CDR3 contains 13 residues. V lost 2 bases and J lost 5, with 10 bases in between. Germline CDR1 is KGHSH and CDR2 is LQKENI. As for this clone: Its antigen remains unidentified.

Measured with immunoSEQ multiplex PCR; TCRdb has only the in-frame clones, and not every one. Seen here are about 680,000 clones, 89% observed once, and the top ten hold approximately 1.5%. Findings and caveats of the study: Reported findings describe substantial breadth in spike-specific CD8+ and CD4+ T cell responses following vaccination.

This chain connects TRBV18 to TRBJ2-7; D is perhaps TRBD1 or TRBD2 (5 bases each). Sequences were derived from peripheral blood, sampled in a trial of Ad26.COV2.S vaccine versus placebo. The receptor's source is a person between 18 and 65 years old who received the Ad26.COV2.S COVID-19 vaccine or a placebo. The CDR3: CASSPDRDHEQYF. For the CDR3, the DNA is TGTGCCAGCTCACCAGACCGGGACCACGAGCAGTACTTC. Full variable domain (missing parts from reference TRBV18 and TRBJ2-7): NAGVMQNPRHLVRRRGQEARLRCSPMKGHSHVYWYRQLPEEGLKFMVYLQKENIIDESGMPKERFSAEFPKEGPSILRIQQVVRGDSAAYFCASSPDRDHEQYFGPGTRLTVT.